Presented here are 3 T cell receptor beta chains from one specimen sequenced in a study of T cells in Graves' hyperthyroidism and ophthalmopathy. There were TCR beta CDR3 regions amplified from RNA transcripts. First-round RT-PCR with HTBI primers amplified the TCR CDR3 region. TCRdb fed the multiplex PCR reads into MiXCR, producing one record per CDR3 protein. This sample yields some 250,000 distinct CDR3 sequences, of which roughly 15% are seen a single time; about an eighth belongs to the top ten. Sequencing was done on a sample of blood. The receptors stem from a woman aged 40 to 50 with Graves' hyperthyroidism that later progressed to Graves' ophthalmopathy.

This clonotype was seen at least ten times. The chain carries TRBV2 and TRBJ2-1; 16 bases fit TRBD2. Germline values: CDR1 SNHLY, CDR2 FYNNEI. The CDR3 is made up of 19 amino acids. V lost 6 bases and J lost 0; bases outside the gene matches: 8. In DNA, the CDR3 is TGTGCCAGCAGGGGGGGACTAGCGGGAGGGGGGAGCTCCTACAATGAGCAGTTCTTC. Translated: CASRGGLAGGGSSYNEQFF.

This clonotype was counted many times. This chain links TRBV2 with TRBJ2-6; D not certain. The CDR3 totals 14 residues. Germline lookup yields CDR1 SNHLY and CDR2 FYNNEI. Trimming stripped 5 bases from V and 0 bases from J, with 5 bases between. CDR3 region: CASSSVSGANVLTF. CDR3 in DNA: TGTGCCAGCAGTTCGGTCTCTGGGGCCAACGTCCTGACTTTC.

This clonotype was detected many times. V usage is TRBV4-2 and J usage is TRBJ2-5; 8 nucleotides match TRBD2. V lost 4 bases, J lost 5 bases, and 15 bases stayed unmatched. Germline V gene lookup returns CDR1 LGHNA and CDR2 YNFKEQ. The CDR3 runs 17 residues. CDR3 DNA: TGTGCCAGCAGCCGTAACGGAGGCGGGGGGCTCGGGGAGACCCAGTACTTC. Translated, it gives CASSRNGGGGLGETQYF.